This T cell receptor (beta chain) emerged from a study of technical replicates of blood from a few donors. TCRdb's copy holds only in-frame clones and misses some; the assay was immunoSEQ multiplex PCR. The sample yields 75,000 to 95,000 clones, 90% to 97% seen once. V was pared by 8 bases and J by 1 base, with 12 bases between. The CDR3 runs to 13 residues. CDR1 and CDR2 from the germline V gene are SGHKS and YYEKEE (reference sequence). The TCR sequence derives from a human donor in good health. The sample comprised T cells isolated from PBMCs. The chain joins TRBV5-5 to TRBJ1-1; D is perhaps TRBD1 (6 bases). CDR3 sequence reads: CASEQGANTEAFF. CDR3 in DNA: TGTGCCAGTGAACAGGGAGCGAACACTGAAGCTTTCTTT.